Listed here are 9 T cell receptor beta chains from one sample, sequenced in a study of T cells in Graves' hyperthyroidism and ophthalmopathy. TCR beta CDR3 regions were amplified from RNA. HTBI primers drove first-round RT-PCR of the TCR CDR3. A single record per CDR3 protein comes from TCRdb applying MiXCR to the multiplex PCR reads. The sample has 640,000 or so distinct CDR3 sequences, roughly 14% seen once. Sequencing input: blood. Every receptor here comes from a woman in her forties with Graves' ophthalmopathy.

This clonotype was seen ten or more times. CDR3 nucleotide sequence: TGTGCCAGCAGTTTATGGACAATTCGGAGCAATCAGCCCCAGCATTTT. It translates to CASSLWTIRSNQPQHF. V usage is TRBV28 and J usage is TRBJ1-5, with D unresolved. This CDR3 is built from 16 residues. Per the germline V gene, CDR1 is MDHEN and CDR2 is SYDVKM. V shed 0 bases and J shed 1 base, with 10 bases lying between them.

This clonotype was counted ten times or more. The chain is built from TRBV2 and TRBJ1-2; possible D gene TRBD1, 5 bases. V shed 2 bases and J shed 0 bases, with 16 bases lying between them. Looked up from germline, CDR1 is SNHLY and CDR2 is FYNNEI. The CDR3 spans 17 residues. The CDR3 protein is CASSESRGAGANYGYTF. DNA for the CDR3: TGTGCCAGCAGTGAAAGTCGGGGCGCGGGAGCTAACTATGGCTACACCTTC.

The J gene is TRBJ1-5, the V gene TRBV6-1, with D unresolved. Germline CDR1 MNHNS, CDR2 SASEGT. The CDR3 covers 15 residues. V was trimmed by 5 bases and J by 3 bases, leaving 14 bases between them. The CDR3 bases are TGTGCCAGCAGTCGCACATTCGATCCCAATCAGCCCCAGCATTTT. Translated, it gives CASSRTFDPNQPQHF.

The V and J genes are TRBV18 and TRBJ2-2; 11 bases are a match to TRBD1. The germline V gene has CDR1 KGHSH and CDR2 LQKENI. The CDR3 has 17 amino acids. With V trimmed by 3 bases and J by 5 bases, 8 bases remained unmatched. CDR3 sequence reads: CASSPLRTGGATGELFF. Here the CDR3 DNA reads TGTGCCAGCTCACCGTTAAGGACAGGGGGCGCAACCGGGGAGCTGTTTTTT.

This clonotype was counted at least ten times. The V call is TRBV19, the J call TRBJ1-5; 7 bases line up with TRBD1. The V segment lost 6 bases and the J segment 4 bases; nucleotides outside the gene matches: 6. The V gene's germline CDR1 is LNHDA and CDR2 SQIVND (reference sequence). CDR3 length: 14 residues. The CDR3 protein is CASSRDRWNQPQHF. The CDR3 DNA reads TGTGCCAGTAGCCGGGACAGATGGAATCAGCCCCAGCATTTT.

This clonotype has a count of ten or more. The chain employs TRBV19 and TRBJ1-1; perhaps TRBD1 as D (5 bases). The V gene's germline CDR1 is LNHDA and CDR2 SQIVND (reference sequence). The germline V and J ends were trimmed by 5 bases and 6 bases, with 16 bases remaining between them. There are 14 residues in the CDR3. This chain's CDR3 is CASSVGHMYPEAFF. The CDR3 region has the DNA TGTGCCAGTAGTGTCGGACATATGTACCCTGAAGCTTTCTTT.

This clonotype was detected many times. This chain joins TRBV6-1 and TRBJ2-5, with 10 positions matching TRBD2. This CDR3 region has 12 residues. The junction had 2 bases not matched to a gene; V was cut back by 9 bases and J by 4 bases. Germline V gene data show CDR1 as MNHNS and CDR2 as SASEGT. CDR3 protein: CASSGRRETQYF. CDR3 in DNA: TGTGCCAGTAGCGGGAGGAGAGAGACCCAGTACTTC.

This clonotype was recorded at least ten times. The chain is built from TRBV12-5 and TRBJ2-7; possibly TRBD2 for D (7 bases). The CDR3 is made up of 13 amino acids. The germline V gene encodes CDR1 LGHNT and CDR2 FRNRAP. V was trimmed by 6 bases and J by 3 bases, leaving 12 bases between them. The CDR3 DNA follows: TGTGCTAGTGGGGGGGAGGGGGTCTACGAGCAGTACTTC. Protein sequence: CASGGEGVYEQYF.

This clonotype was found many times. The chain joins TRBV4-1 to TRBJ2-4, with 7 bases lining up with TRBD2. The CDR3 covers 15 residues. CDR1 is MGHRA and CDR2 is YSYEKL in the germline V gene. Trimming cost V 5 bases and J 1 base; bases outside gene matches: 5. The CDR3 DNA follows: TGCGCCAGCAGCGCTAGCGGCTTGGCCAAAAACATTCAGTACTTC. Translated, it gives CASSASGLAKNIQYF.